The clone carrying this TCR beta chain turned up a few times. Its target is not known. The sample comes from a study of blood T cells in healthy people across ages. General study findings and limits: Naive T cell percentage and TCR beta diversity correlated strongly. Researchers said unsorted PBMCs prevented a conclusive naive versus antigen-experienced comparison. Whereas aged donors had fewer naive CD4+ cells, long-lived donors had more of them and higher diversity.

Deletions cut 1 base from V and 7 bases from J, with 11 bases between. The CDR3 is 13 amino acids. Looked up from germline, CDR1 is SGHTA and CDR2 is FQGNSA. Alongside a J-beta primer mix, a sample-barcoded 5' primer served in a second PCR lasting roughly 6 to 11 cycles. One entry per CDR3 protein, called by TCRdb with MiXCR from the 5' RACE reads. In the table there are 800,000 to 1,000,000 distinct CDR3 sequences, around 48% of which are singletons. About 10 milliliters of peripheral blood were drawn from each donor into EDTA-treated tubes. J is TRBJ2-7 and V is TRBV7-2; D gene ambiguous. The clonotype comes from a man between 25 and 39 years old in good health. Sequences were obtained from blood. CDR3 amino acids: CASSLEGFQEQYF. In DNA, the CDR3 is TGTGCCAGCAGCTTAGAGGGTTTCCAGGAGCAGTACTTC.